This T cell receptor (beta chain) was profiled in a study of T cells in Graves' hyperthyroidism and ophthalmopathy. The authors deemed Graves' hyperthyroidism stable absent ophthalmopathy progression within 18 months. Not enrolled were patients with uncontrolled infection, other autoimmune disease, pregnancy or lactation. PBMCs came from less than 11 ml fresh peripheral blood. RNA transcripts gave rise to amplified TCR beta CDR3 regions. HTBI primers drove first-round RT-PCR of the TCR CDR3. Each CDR3 protein is one row after TCRdb ran MiXCR on the multiplex PCR reads. This table holds around 500,000 distinct CDR3 sequences, approximately 14% found once. This clonotype was counted many times. The V gene's germline CDR1 is SGHRS and CDR2 YFSETQ. This CDR3 comprises 15 residues. Trimming took 1 base from V and 4 from J, leaving 11 bases between them.

Sample: blood. This clonotype was sampled from a woman younger than 30 with Graves' hyperthyroidism. The chain is built from TRBV5-1 and TRBJ1-4, with D possibly TRBD1 on 6 matching bases. The chain's CDR3 is CASSLLGQFNEKLFF. The CDR3, as DNA: TGCGCCAGCAGCTTGCTCGGACAGTTTAATGAAAAACTGTTTTTT.